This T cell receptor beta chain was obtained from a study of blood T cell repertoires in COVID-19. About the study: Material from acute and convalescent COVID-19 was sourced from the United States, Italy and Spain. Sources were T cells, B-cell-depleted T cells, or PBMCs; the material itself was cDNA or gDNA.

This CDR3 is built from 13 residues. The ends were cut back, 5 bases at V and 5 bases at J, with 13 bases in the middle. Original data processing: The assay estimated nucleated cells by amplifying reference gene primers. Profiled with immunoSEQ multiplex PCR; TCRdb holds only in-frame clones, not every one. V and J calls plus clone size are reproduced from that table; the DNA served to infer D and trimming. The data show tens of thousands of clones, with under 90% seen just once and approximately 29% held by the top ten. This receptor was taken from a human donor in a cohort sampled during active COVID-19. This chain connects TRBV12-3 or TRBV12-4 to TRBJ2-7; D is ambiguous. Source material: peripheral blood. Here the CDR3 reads CASSRSGLHEQYF. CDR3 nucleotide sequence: TGTGCCAGCAGTAGGTCGGGTCTCCACGAGCAGTACTTC.